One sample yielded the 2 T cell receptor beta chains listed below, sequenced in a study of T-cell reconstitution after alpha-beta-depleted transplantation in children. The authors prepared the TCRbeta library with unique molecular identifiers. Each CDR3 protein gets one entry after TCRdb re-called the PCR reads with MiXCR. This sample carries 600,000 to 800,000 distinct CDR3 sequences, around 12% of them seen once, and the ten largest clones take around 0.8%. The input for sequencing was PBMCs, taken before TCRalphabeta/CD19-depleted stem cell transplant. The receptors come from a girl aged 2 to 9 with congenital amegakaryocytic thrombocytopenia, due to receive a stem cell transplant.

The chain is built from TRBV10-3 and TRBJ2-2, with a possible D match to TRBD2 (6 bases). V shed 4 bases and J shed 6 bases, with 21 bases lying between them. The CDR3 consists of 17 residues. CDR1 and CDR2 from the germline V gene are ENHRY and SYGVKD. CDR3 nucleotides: TGTGCCATCAGTGCTCCACCTACCCGGGGAGGTCCCGGGGAGCTGTTTTTT. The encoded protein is CAISAPPTRGGPGELFF.

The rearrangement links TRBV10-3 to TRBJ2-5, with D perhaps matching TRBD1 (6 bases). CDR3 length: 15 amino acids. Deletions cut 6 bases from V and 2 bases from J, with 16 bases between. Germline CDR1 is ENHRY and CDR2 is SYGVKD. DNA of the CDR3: TGTGCCATCAGGGATCCGGGACACATACAAGAGACCCAGTACTTC. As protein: CAIRDPGHIQETQYF.